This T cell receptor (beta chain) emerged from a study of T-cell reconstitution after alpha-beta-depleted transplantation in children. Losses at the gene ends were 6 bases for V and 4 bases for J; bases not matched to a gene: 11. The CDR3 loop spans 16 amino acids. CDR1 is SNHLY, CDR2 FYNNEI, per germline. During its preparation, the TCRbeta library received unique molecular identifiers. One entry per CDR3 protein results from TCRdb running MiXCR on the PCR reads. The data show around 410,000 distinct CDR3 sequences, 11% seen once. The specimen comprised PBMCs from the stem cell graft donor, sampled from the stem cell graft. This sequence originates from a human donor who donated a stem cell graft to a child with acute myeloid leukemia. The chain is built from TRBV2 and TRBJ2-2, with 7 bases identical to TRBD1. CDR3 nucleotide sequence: TGTGCCAGCAGCGTACAGGGGCATAGATCCACCGGGGAGCTGTTTTTT. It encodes CASSVQGHRSTGELFF.